This T cell receptor (beta chain) was sequenced for a study of response to subunit inactivated influenza vaccine. Study-wide results and caveats: There was a suggestion from the authors that each seasonal influenza vaccination recruits few new T cells.

Via MiXCR, TCRdb re-called the RT-PCR reads, giving one row per CDR3 protein. The data hold over 400,000 distinct CDR3 sequences, with approximately 12% observed a single time. This clonotype was detected ten times or more. Its antigen is as yet unknown. Germline V gene data show CDR1 as SGHDT and CDR2 as YYEEEE. V was pared by 3 bases and J by 4 bases, with 16 bases between. CDR3 length: 15 amino acids. This receptor was taken from a middle-aged man who received an inactivated influenza vaccine. Source: PBMCs from blood, taken roughly 47 days after vaccination. The J gene is TRBJ1-1, the V gene TRBV5-6; possible D gene TRBD1, 5 bases. The CDR3 sequence: CASSWRGSGGTEAFF. The CDR3 DNA reads as TGTGCCAGCAGCTGGCGGGGGAGCGGTGGCACTGAAGCTTTCTTT.